This TCR beta chain was captured by sequencing in a study of blood T cell repertoires in COVID-19. Across the whole study: Sample material is recorded as cDNA or gDNA derived from T cells, B-cell-depleted T cells, or PBMCs.

Recruits, aged roughly 18 to 100 years, lived in 24 US areas. Donors in Cohort 3 who had recovered were those with two negative PCRs, healthcare professional clearance, or resolution of their symptoms. CDR1 is MNHEY and CDR2 is SMNVEV in the germline V gene (reference sequence). The CDR3 has 14 residues. V dropped 5 bases and J dropped 13 bases, with 21 bases sitting between them. Original handling: Reference gene primer amplification in the assay estimated nucleated cell counts. Profiling relied on immunoSEQ multiplex PCR, and the TCRdb table lists in-frame clones only, not all of them. That table furnishes V, J and clone size, whereas the DNA furnished D and trimming. The sample includes approximately 350,000 clones, roughly 87% of them seen just once.

The sequence derives from a woman aged 45-65 years who had recovered from COVID-19. Sequencing was carried out using PBMCs or T cells enriched from blood (not recorded which). This chain uses TRBV27 with TRBJ2-1; perhaps TRBD2 as D (6 bases). The CDR3 is CASSPRDFRDHQFF. The DNA of the CDR3 is TGTGCCAGCAGTCCGCGGGACTTCCGTGACCATCAGTTCTTC.